A single sample is the source of the 18 T cell receptor beta chains below, sequenced in a study of vaccination effects on CD4 cells after COVID-19. No antigen has been assigned to these receptors. Libraries were prepared by immunoSEQ multiplex PCR; TCRdb keeps only in-frame clonotypes and omits some of them. The sample shows tens of thousands of clones, nearly 75% of them seen only once. Having been cultured for 9 to 11 days, the cells underwent CD4+ T cell isolation. Vaccination of participants consisted of two doses of either the BNT162b2 or mRNA-1273 vaccine. The specimen was CD4+ T cells from PBMCs cultured without peptide, collected after COVID-19 vaccination. The receptors come from a human donor who received a COVID-19 vaccine.

This chain uses TRBV5-1 with TRBJ2-1; D unresolved. Germline CDR1 and CDR2: SGHRS and YFSETQ. V shed 0 bases and J shed 0 bases, with 13 bases lying between them. The CDR3 has 17 amino acids. The CDR3 loop reads CASSLDLGASSYNEQFF. The CDR3 region has the DNA TGCGCCAGCAGCTTGGATTTAGGCGCGAGCTCCTACAATGAGCAGTTCTTC.

This sequence joins TRBV18 and TRBJ2-5; D is unresolved. Looked up from germline, CDR1 is KGHSH and CDR2 is LQKENI. V was shortened by 5 bases and J by 2 bases, with 3 bases between the two germline ends. The CDR3 spans 11 residues. CDR3 in DNA: TGTGCCAGCTCATTACAAGAGACCCAGTACTTC. Amino acid sequence: CASSLQETQYF.

This chain links TRBV24-1 with TRBJ2-1; 7 nucleotides agree with TRBD1. This CDR3 is 13 amino acids long. CDR1 and CDR2 from the germline V gene are KGHDR and SFDVKD. Trimming cost V 7 bases and J 3 bases; bases outside gene matches: 2. CDR3 DNA sequence: TGTGCCACCAGCCGGGACAGCTACAATGAGCAGTTCTTC. It is translated as CATSRDSYNEQFF.

Points on this clone: Other DNA sequences in this specimen translate into the identical CDR3. The chain joins TRBV27 to TRBJ1-5; D not certain. Trimming removed 0 bases from V and 7 bases from J, with 7 bases in between. CDR3 length equals 13 residues. The V gene's germline CDR1 is MNHEY and CDR2 SMNVEV (reference sequence). CDR3 loop: CASSLSGRQPQHF. CDR3 nucleotide sequence: TGTGCCAGCAGTTTATCTGGGAGGCAGCCCCAGCATTTT.

This clone was recorded a few times. V usage is TRBV7-9 and J usage is TRBJ1-4, with 8 positions matching TRBD1. This CDR3 is 15 amino acids long. Germline CDR1 and CDR2: SEHNR and FQNEAQ (reference sequence). Germline trimming cut 2 bases from V and 3 bases from J; bases unmatched to any gene: 2. The CDR3 DNA sequence: TGTGCCAGCAGCTTATTGGGACAGGCTAATGAAAAACTGTTTTTT. It is translated as CASSLLGQANEKLFF.

This chain links TRBV18 with TRBJ2-5; D not certain. Germline V gives CDR1 KGHSH, CDR2 LQKENI. V was shortened by 0 bases and J by 1 base, with 6 bases between the two germline ends. This CDR3 region has 14 residues. The CDR3 DNA sequence: TGTGCCAGCTCACCACCGGAAGTCCAAGAGACCCAGTACTTC. Protein: CASSPPEVQETQYF.

The V gene is TRBV5-4, the J gene TRBJ1-1, with D possibly matching TRBD1 (6 bases). V lost 1 base to trimming and J lost 5 bases, with 12 bases between them. This CDR3 has 14 residues. Germline assignment: CDR1 SGHNT and CDR2 YYREEE (reference sequence). The CDR3 DNA reads as TGTGCCAGCAGCTTGCCGGACAGTTCGACTGAAGCTTTCTTT. This gives the protein CASSLPDSSTEAFF.

The chain couples TRBV28 to TRBJ2-1; D ambiguous. Trimming cost V 7 bases and J 9 bases, with 25 bases left between them. This CDR3 spans 16 amino acids. The germline gives CDR1 MDHEN, CDR2 SYDVKM. CDR3 nucleotides: TGTGCCAGCATCACAACTCACGGGCTCGAAATAGGTGAGCAGTTCTTC. Protein product: CASITTHGLEIGEQFF.

The chain links TRBV6-1 to TRBJ1-2; 8 bases are a match to TRBD1. V gave up 1 base and J gave up 8 bases; unmatched junction bases: 9. The CDR3 is 15 amino acids. Germline CDR1 reads MNHNS; CDR2 reads SASEGT. The CDR3 protein is CASSEGTGQLGGYTF. CDR3 nucleotide sequence: TGTGCCAGCAGTGAAGGGACAGGGCAGCTTGGCGGCTACACCTTC.

The V gene is TRBV5-5, the J gene TRBJ2-6; TRBD1 aligns across 8 bases. J was trimmed by 3 bases and V by 0 bases; bases with no gene match: 8. Germline V gives CDR1 SGHKS, CDR2 YYEKEE (reference sequence). There are 18 residues in the CDR3. The DNA for the CDR3 is TGTGCCAGCAGCTTGGCGGCAGGGGGCGAGAGTGGGGCCAACGTCCTGACTTTC. Translated: CASSLAAGGESGANVLTF. Variable domain in full (rest from reference TRBV5-5 and TRBJ2-6): DAGVTQSPTHLIKTRGQQVTLRCSPISGHKSVSWYQQVLGQGPQFIFQYYEKEERGRGNFPDRFSARQFPNYSSELNVNALLLGDSALYLCASSLAAGGESGANVLTFGAGSRLTVL.

This chain links TRBV15 with TRBJ2-5; D gene uncertain. Germline CDR1 and CDR2: LNHNV and YYDKDF (reference sequence). The CDR3 is 15 residues long. V lost 0 bases and J lost 0, with 8 bases in between. The CDR3 bases are TGTGCCACCAGCAGAGACCTCACGGACCAAGAGACCCAGTACTTC. Protein sequence: CATSRDLTDQETQYF.

The V call is TRBV13, the J call TRBJ2-1; 8 nucleotides line up with TRBD2. Germline CDR1 PRHDT, CDR2 FYEKMQ (reference sequence). J was trimmed by 3 bases and V by 1 base; bases with no gene match: 2. CDR3 length equals 15 residues. The CDR3 is CASSLESGGYNEQFF. The CDR3 DNA reads TGTGCCAGCAGCTTAGAAAGCGGGGGCTACAATGAGCAGTTCTTC.

A few counts support this clone. The J gene is TRBJ1-1, the V gene TRBV2; tentative D call: TRBD1 (6 bases). Germline CDR1 SNHLY, CDR2 FYNNEI. CDR3 length equals 13 residues. With 7 bases removed from V and 0 bases from J, the gap between germline ends came to 9 bases. CDR3 region: CASNREVNTEAFF. The CDR3 DNA is TGTGCCAGCAACAGGGAGGTGAACACTGAAGCTTTCTTT.

The chain combines TRBV6-5 with TRBJ1-1; weak D call: TRBD1 (6 bases). This CDR3 spans 14 amino acids. Trimming pared 8 bases from V and 6 bases from J, leaving 19 bases between. The germline V gene has CDR1 MNHEY and CDR2 SVGAGI. CDR3 DNA: TGTGCCAGCTGGACACAGGGTGTCTTACCTGAAGCTTTCTTT. Its translation: CASWTQGVLPEAFF.

The rearrangement uses TRBV5-4 and TRBJ1-6; 7 bases agree with TRBD1. The CDR3 runs 14 residues. J gave up 7 bases and V 4 bases, and 5 bases lay outside the gene matches. Per germline, CDR1 SGHNT and CDR2 YYREEE (reference sequence). The DNA for the CDR3 is TGTGCCAGCAGCCCTAGAGGGGGCAATTCACCCCTCCACTTT. Protein: CASSPRGGNSPLHF.

The chain is built from TRBV7-6 and TRBJ2-5; 9 bases line up with TRBD2. Unmatched junction bases numbered 22, after V lost 10 bases and J lost 4 bases. Germline V gene sequence: CDR1 SGHVS, CDR2 FNYEAQ. The CDR3 spans 18 residues. Written as DNA, the CDR3 is TGTGCCACCCACAGCCTACAAATGGGCGGGGGGGCCCGAGAGACCCAGTACTTC. Amino acids: CATHSLQMGGGARETQYF.

This clone was recorded once. The chain couples TRBV5-1 to TRBJ1-2; D is unresolved. The CDR3 consists of 13 residues. Looked up from germline, CDR1 is SGHRS and CDR2 is YFSETQ. Trimming removed 0 bases at V and 1 base at J, with 4 bases between. The CDR3 DNA reads as TGCGCCAGCAGCTTGGGGAATAACTATGGCTACACCTTC. It yields the protein CASSLGNNYGYTF.

The gene calls are TRBV28 and TRBJ2-5, with D possibly TRBD2 on 7 matching bases. The V end lost 6 bases, the J end lost 4 bases, and 24 bases lay between the germline ends. CDR3 length equals 17 residues. CDR1 is MDHEN, CDR2 SYDVKM, per germline. CDR3 amino acids: CASRSTWVGGPVETQYF. CDR3 coding DNA: TGTGCCAGCAGATCCACTTGGGTGGGGGGGCCAGTAGAGACCCAGTACTTC.